These T cell receptor beta chains were read from a single sample in a study of T cell clonotyping in hematopoietic cell transplantation. Libraries were prepared by immunoSEQ multiplex PCR; TCRdb keeps only in-frame clonotypes and omits some of them. The table has more than 20,000 clones, more than 65% seen once. The sequenced sample was peripheral blood mononuclear cells, obtained before stem cell transplant. The receptor set was obtained from a woman aged 55-69 years with acute myeloid leukemia. Some clones in this sample may be carry-over from other donors' samples. Both conserved end residues are part of each CDR3. D genes are given only for firm matches. Part of the rows lack a size; the others show once, few, many or a class for expanded clones.

d_call | cdr3_length | j_call | v_call | clone_size | cdr3_aa | cdr3_nt
TRBD2 | 13 | TRBJ2-7 | TRBV28 | . | CASSFVSGTGGNF | TGTGCCAGCAGTTTCGTGAGCGGGACCGGGGGGAACTTC
. | 13 | TRBJ2-1 | TRBV5-4 | . | CAGSGSSYNEQFF | TGTGCCGGAAGCGGCAGCTCCTACAATGAGCAGTTCTTC
. | 14 | TRBJ1-4 | TRBV9 | few | CASSVDSTEEKLFF | TGTGCCAGCAGCGTAGACAGCACGGAGGAAAAACTGTTTTTT
TRBD2 | 14 | TRBJ2-1 | TRBV7-3 | . | CASSQGGSYNEQFF | TGTGCCAGCAGCCAAGGCGGGAGTTACAATGAGCAGTTCTTC
TRBD1 | 14 | TRBJ2-7 | TRBV14 | . | CASSARWTGGEQYF | TGTGCCAGCAGCGCAAGATGGACAGGGGGTGAGCAGTACTTC
TRBD1 | 16 | TRBJ1-1 | TRBV10-3 | . | CATQRQGVAPNTEAFF | TGTGCCACTCAGCGACAGGGGGTGGCCCCGAACACTGAAGCTTTCTTT
. | 13 | TRBJ1-5 | TRBV28 | once | CAVRGSADQPQHF | TGTGCTGTTAGGGGATCGGCAGATCAGCCCCAGCATTTT
. | 18 | TRBJ2-2 | TRBV21-1 | . | CASSKKYLASGDTGELFF | TGTGCCAGCAGCAAAAAATATCTGGCTAGCGGGGACACCGGGGAGCTGTTTTTT
. | 16 | TRBJ2-3 | TRBV5-6 | . | CASSLDRQMHTDTQYF | TGTGCCAGCAGCTTGGACAGGCAGATGCACACAGATACGCAGTATTTT
TRBD1 | 14 | TRBJ1-2 | TRBV2 | few | CASRATGDGYGYTF | TGTGCCAGCAGGGCGACAGGGGATGGGTATGGCTACACCTTC
. | 14 | TRBJ1-3 | TRBV28 | . | CASSFSSPGNTIYF | TGTGCCAGCAGTTTTAGCAGCCCTGGAAACACCATATATTTT
TRBD2 | 12 | TRBJ2-5 | TRBV6-6 | few | CASSGGRETQYF | TGTGCCAGCAGCGGCGGGAGGGAGACCCAGTACTTC
. | 13 | TRBJ2-7 | TRBV7-6 | . | CASSTRTAYEQYF | TGTGCCAGCAGCACCAGGACAGCCTACGAGCAGTACTTC
TRBD1 | 14 | TRBJ1-2 | TRBV9 | . | CASSVEQGVGGYTF | TGTGCCAGCAGCGTTGAACAGGGGGTAGGCGGCTACACCTTC
TRBD2 | 15 | TRBJ2-5 | TRBV11-2 | . | CASSLDRGGMKTQYF | TGTGCCAGCAGCTTAGATCGGGGGGGGATGAAGACCCAGTACTTC
TRBD2 | 18 | TRBJ2-7 | TRBV7-2 | once | CASSFLFRLAGHSYEQYF | TGTGCCAGCAGCTTCCTTTTTAGACTAGCGGGCCATTCCTACGAGCAGTACTTC
. | 14 | TRBJ2-1 | TRBV5-1 | . | CASSAGSRTNEQFF | TGCGCCAGCAGCGCCGGGAGTCGCACGAATGAGCAGTTCTTC
TRBD2 | 15 | TRBJ2-5 | TRBV7-2 | . | CASSLGLAGQETQYF | TGTGCCAGCAGCTTGGGACTAGCGGGGCAAGAGACCCAGTACTTC
TRBD2 | 16 | TRBJ2-7 | TRBV9 | . | CASSVGLAGDLYEQYF | TGTGCCAGCAGCGTAGGCCTAGCGGGAGACTTGTACGAGCAGTACTTC
. | 15 | TRBJ1-1 | TRBV28 | . | CASKLTWGGIAEAFF | TGTGCCAGCAAGCTCACCTGGGGGGGGATTGCTGAAGCTTTCTTT
TRBD1 | 15 | TRBJ2-5 | TRBV5-1 | . | CASSSHGQGQETQYF | TGCGCCAGCAGCTCCCACGGACAGGGCCAAGAGACCCAGTACTTC
. | 13 | TRBJ2-2 | TRBV7-3 | . | CASSSKNTGELFF | TGTGCCAGCAGCTCAAAGAACACCGGGGAGCTGTTTTTT
. | 15 | TRBJ1-1 | TRBV5-4 | . | CASSLVGRTNTEAFF | TGTGCCAGCAGCTTGGTGGGACGGACGAACACTGAAGCTTTCTTT
TRBD1 | 13 | TRBJ2-7 | TRBV2 | . | CASRRDRGNEQYF | TGTGCCAGCAGGCGGGACAGGGGGAACGAGCAGTACTTC
TRBD1 | 15 | TRBJ2-1 | TRBV5-1 | . | CASSTGTGGGNEQFF | TGCGCCAGCAGCACAGGGACAGGGGGAGGTAATGAGCAGTTCTTC
TRBD1 | 16 | TRBJ2-1 | TRBV28 | . | CASSLSTGRGYNEQFF | TGTGCCAGCAGTTTATCGACAGGGCGAGGGTACAATGAGCAGTTCTTC
. | 16 | TRBJ2-2 | TRBV4-3 | . | CASSQAGAGGTGELFF | TGCGCCAGCAGCCAGGCGGGGGCAGGGGGGACCGGGGAGCTGTTTTTT
TRBD1 | 16 | TRBJ2-7 | TRBV5-1 | . | CASSSATGGTSYEQYF | TGCGCCAGCAGCTCCGCGACAGGGGGGACCTCCTACGAGCAGTACTTC
. | 13 | TRBJ1-2 | TRBV13 | . | CASSFRVNYGYTF | TGTGCCAGCAGCTTTCGGGTCAACTATGGCTACACCTTC
. | 16 | TRBJ2-7 | TRBV28 | . | CASSLAQGGYSYEQYF | TGTGCCAGCAGTTTAGCCCAGGGGGGCTATAGTTACGAGCAGTACTTC
. | 13 | TRBJ2-7 | TRBV7-2 | few | CASSLGNSYEQYF | TGTGCCAGCAGCTTGGGGAACAGCTACGAGCAGTACTTC
. | 18 | TRBJ1-3 | TRBV7-6 | . | CASSSYDGGPGSGNTIYF | TGTGCCAGCAGCTCCTATGACGGGGGTCCGGGCTCTGGAAACACCATATATTTT
TRBD1 | 13 | TRBJ1-5 | TRBV25-1 | . | CASGGTGRGPQHF | TGTGCCAGCGGTGGGACAGGCCGCGGGCCCCAGCATTTT
TRBD1 | 14 | TRBJ1-2 | TRBV6-5 | once | CASSYWTGVGGYTF | TGTGCCAGCAGTTACTGGACAGGGGTTGGAGGCTACACCTTC
. | 13 | TRBJ1-1 | TRBV25-1 | . | CASSSQGNTEAFF | TGTGCCAGCAGTTCTCAGGGGAACACTGAAGCTTTCTTT
. | 15 | TRBJ1-4 | TRBV27 | . | CASSQTGATNEKLFF | TGTGCCAGCAGTCAAACAGGAGCAACTAATGAAAAACTGTTTTTT
. | 15 | TRBJ2-6 | TRBV11-1 | . | CASSPRDIGANVLTF | TGTGCCAGCAGCCCCCGGGACATCGGGGCCAACGTCCTGACTTTC
. | 15 | TRBJ1-1 | TRBV19 | . | CASSIDEGMDTEAFF | TGTGCCAGTAGTATTGATGAGGGTATGGACACTGAAGCTTTCTTT
TRBD1 | 17 | TRBJ1-2 | TRBV16 | . | CASSPTSGTGNNYGYTF | TGTGCCAGCAGCCCCACCTCCGGGACAGGGAATAACTATGGCTACACCTTC
. | 19 | TRBJ2-2 | TRBV7-9 | . | CASSPPNYARGGDTGELFF | TGTGCCAGCAGCCCACCGAACTACGCAAGGGGCGGGGACACCGGGGAGCTGTTTTTT
TRBD1 | 13 | TRBJ1-1 | TRBV7-2 | . | CASSLDEDRGAFF | TGTGCCAGCAGCTTAGATGAGGACAGGGGCGCTTTCTTT
TRBD1 | 14 | TRBJ1-5 | TRBV27 | . | CASSRTGVNQPQHF | TGTGCCAGCAGTCGGACAGGAGTCAATCAGCCCCAGCATTTT
. | 15 | TRBJ2-1 | TRBV11-2 | . | CASSFGRGGADEQFF | TGTGCCAGCAGCTTCGGGCGCGGCGGGGCGGATGAGCAGTTCTTC
. | 14 | TRBJ2-3 | TRBV5-5 | . | CASSPPISTDTQYF | TGTGCCAGCAGCCCGCCAATCAGCACAGATACGCAGTATTTT
TRBD2 | 15 | TRBJ2-1 | TRBV19 | . | CASSIAGGLVNEQFF | TGTGCCAGTAGTATAGCGGGGGGGCTGGTCAATGAGCAGTTCTTC
TRBD1 | 16 | TRBJ1-5 | TRBV2 | medium-sized | CASGEGQGAGNQPQHF | TGTGCCAGCGGGGAAGGACAGGGGGCGGGTAATCAGCCCCAGCATTTT
. | 14 | TRBJ1-2 | TRBV6-4 | . | CASSDSEGRGGYTF | TGTGCCAGCAGTGACTCTGAGGGGAGAGGAGGCTACACCTTC
. | 14 | TRBJ1-4 | TRBV7-2 | . | CASSSGSGNEKLFF | TGTGCCAGCAGTTCAGGCTCCGGTAATGAAAAACTGTTTTTT
. | 14 | TRBJ1-1 | TRBV10-3 | . | CAIKGSGPNTEAFF | TGTGCCATCAAGGGGTCAGGGCCGAACACTGAAGCTTTCTTT